One and the same sample provided the 26 T cell receptor beta chains below, sequenced in a study of CD4+ T cells in melanoma (dated 2022 in TCRdb). Library preparation employed the immunoSEQ multiplex PCR assay. TCRdb limited this immuneACCESS table to in-frame rearrangements with V and J called. A share of clones is missing; checked studies link under half to unresolved V genes, and the rest is unexplained. Here the sample has over 100,000 clones; roughly 90% occur a single time. The ten biggest clones cover roughly 3.5% of the sample. Sequenced material: peripheral blood. The origin of the receptors is a human donor with melanoma.

The genes are TRBV11-3 and TRBJ2-3; D gene unclear. Germline V CDR1 and CDR2: SGHNT, YENEEA. This CDR3 comprises 14 residues. V lost 5 bases, J lost 3 bases, and 12 bases lay in between. DNA of the CDR3: TGTGCCAGCAGCGGCACGATCGGGACAGATACGCAGTATTTT. This codes for CASSGTIGTDTQYF.

The chain uses TRBV5-4 and TRBJ2-2; TRBD2 is a possible D gene (5 bases). Germline V gene sequence: CDR1 SGHNT, CDR2 YYREEE (reference sequence). The CDR3 length is 16 residues. V lost 0 bases to trimming and J lost 0 bases, with 9 bases between them. CDR3 loop: CASSLGVDSNTGELFF. The CDR3 coding sequence is TGTGCCAGCAGCTTGGGGGTGGACTCGAACACCGGGGAGCTGTTTTTT. Together with reference TRBV5-4 and TRBJ2-2, the CDR3 gives the full variable domain: ETGVTQSPTHLIKTRGQQVTLRCSSQSGHNTVSWYQQALGQGPQFIFQYYREEENGRGNFPPRFSGLQFPNYSSELNVNALELDDSALYLCASSLGVDSNTGELFFGEGSRLTVL.

The chain uses TRBV5-1 and TRBJ2-3; maybe TRBD1 (6 bases). In germline, CDR1 is SGHRS, CDR2 YFSETQ. V gave up 4 bases and J gave up 3 bases, with 18 bases separating them. This CDR3 is 16 amino acids long. CDR3 in amino acids: CASSPARGGFTDTQYF. For the CDR3, the DNA is TGCGCCAGCAGCCCGGCGCGAGGGGGTTTTACAGATACGCAGTATTTT. Full variable domain (missing parts from reference TRBV5-1 and TRBJ2-3): KAGVTQTPRYLIKTRGQQVTLSCSPISGHRSVSWYQQTPGQGLQFLFEYFSETQRNKGNFPGRFSGRQFSNSRSEMNVSTLELGDSALYLCASSPARGGFTDTQYFGPGTRLTVL.

The rearrangement uses TRBV15 and TRBJ2-7; 9 bases are a match to TRBD1. CDR3 length equals 15 residues. The V and J ends lost 5 bases and 5 bases, in that order; junction bases with no gene match: 10. CDR1 and CDR2 from the germline V gene are LNHNV and YYDKDF (reference sequence). The CDR3: CATSVDRGLFHEQYF. The CDR3 bases are TGTGCCACCAGCGTGGACAGGGGCCTTTTCCACGAGCAGTACTTC.

In its sample, this clone was seen once. This chain connects TRBV6-5 to TRBJ2-7; TRBD2 might be the D (5 bases). The CDR3 is made up of 14 amino acids. V lost 6 bases to trimming and J lost 2 bases, with 14 bases between them. CDR1 is MNHEY and CDR2 is SVGAGI in the germline V gene. The CDR3 coding sequence is TGTGCCAGCAGCCGCAGGACGGGAACCTACGAGCAGTACTTC. Encoded protein: CASSRRTGTYEQYF.

V usage is TRBV6-4 and J usage is TRBJ2-1, with 14 bases matching TRBD2. Germline-derived CDR1 and CDR2 are MRHNA and SNTAGT. CDR3 length equals 18 residues. J lost 1 base, V lost 2 bases, and 4 bases had no gene match. The CDR3 nucleotides are TGTGCCAGCAGTGACGGGACTAGCGGGAGAACATCCTACAATGAGCAGTTCTTC. This gives the protein CASSDGTSGRTSYNEQFF.

The chain combines TRBV6-5 with TRBJ1-4; no reliable D call. The CDR3 has 15 residues. V was clipped by 0 bases and J by 5 bases, with 10 bases between them. The germline CDR1 and CDR2 sequences are MNHEY and SVGAGI. CDR3 DNA sequence: TGTGCCAGCAGTTACTCCAGTGGGTCAAATGAAAAACTGTTTTTT. This translates into CASSYSSGSNEKLFF.

The chain combines TRBV2 with TRBJ2-7, with 7 bases lining up with TRBD2. J was trimmed by 2 bases and V by 7 bases; bases with no gene match: 5. Germline CDR1 reads SNHLY; CDR2 reads FYNNEI. The CDR3 spans 13 residues. This chain's CDR3 is CASTLARAYEQYF. The CDR3 nucleotides are TGTGCCAGCACACTAGCGAGGGCCTACGAGCAGTACTTC. The entire variable domain, with the rest obtained from reference TRBV2 and TRBJ2-7, is as follows: EPEVTQTPSHQVTQMGQEVILRCVPISNHLYFYWYRQILGQKVEFLVSFYNNEISEKSEIFDDQFSVERPDGSNFTLKIRSTKLEDSAMYFCASTLARAYEQYFGPGTRLTVT.

The genes are TRBV4-2 and TRBJ2-1, with 10 bases identical to TRBD2. Germline lookup yields CDR1 LGHNA and CDR2 YNFKEQ. The V and J ends lost 0 bases and 1 base, in that order; junction bases with no gene match: 6. The CDR3 covers 18 residues. This CDR3 is CASSQELAGGQSYNEQFF. The CDR3 DNA sequence: TGTGCCAGCAGCCAAGAGTTAGCGGGGGGTCAATCCTACAATGAGCAGTTCTTC.

The chain combines TRBV5-1 with TRBJ2-7, with TRBD2 matching over 15 bases. CDR1 SGHRS and CDR2 YFSETQ come from the germline V gene. The V segment lost 3 bases and the J segment 0 bases; nucleotides outside the gene matches: 7. This CDR3 is 18 amino acids long. The CDR3 is CASSSSGTSGGNSYEQYF. The DNA of the CDR3 is TGCGCCAGCAGCTCCTCCGGGACTAGCGGGGGGAACTCCTACGAGCAGTACTTC.

V and J are TRBV4-1 and TRBJ2-7; no clear D. The V end was cut by 0 bases, the J end by 2 bases, with 11 bases between. This CDR3 comprises 15 residues. Germline CDR1 MGHRA, CDR2 YSYEKL. As DNA, the CDR3 is TGCGCCAGCAGCCAAGATCACGGATTTACCTACGAGCAGTACTTC. As protein: CASSQDHGFTYEQYF.

J is TRBJ2-7 and V is TRBV28, with 7 bases aligning to TRBD1. In germline, CDR1 is MDHEN, CDR2 SYDVKM. This CDR3 comprises 13 residues. The J segment lost 5 bases and the V segment lost 8 bases, leaving 9 bases of the junction unmatched. CDR3 DNA: TGTGCCAGCTACTTGACAGGGAGCAACGAGCAGTACTTC. Its protein is CASYLTGSNEQYF.

In the case of this clone: Other nucleotide sequences from this sample produce the same CDR3. The V call is TRBV5-1, the J call TRBJ2-5, with 7 positions matching TRBD1. The germline V gene encodes CDR1 SGHRS and CDR2 YFSETQ. The CDR3 is 14 residues long. V lost 0 bases, J lost 4 bases, and 3 bases stayed unmatched. The CDR3 coding sequence is TGCGCCAGCAGCTTGGGACAGGGTGGAGAGACCCAGTACTTC. Translation gives CASSLGQGGETQYF.

This chain links TRBV6-5 with TRBJ2-3; 10 bases map to TRBD2. This CDR3 region has 15 residues. Trimming removed 2 bases from V and 3 bases from J; junction bases left unmatched: 2. CDR1 is MNHEY and CDR2 is SVGAGI in the germline V gene. CDR3 in DNA: TGTGCCAGCAGTTACACTAGCGGGGTAACAGATACGCAGTATTTT. Amino acid sequence: CASSYTSGVTDTQYF.

This chain connects TRBV11-3 to TRBJ2-3; D perhaps matches TRBD2 (7 bases). Trimming removed 5 bases at V and 2 bases at J, with 14 bases between. Per germline, CDR1 SGHNT and CDR2 YENEEA. The CDR3 sequence is 15 residues long. The CDR3 loop is CASSPGGANTDTQYF. As DNA, the CDR3 is TGTGCCAGCAGCCCTGGGGGGGCCAACACAGATACGCAGTATTTT.

This clone came up many times. The genes are TRBV7-9 and TRBJ2-7; possible D gene TRBD2, 6 bases. V was shortened by 1 base and J by 3 bases, with 13 bases between the two germline ends. CDR1 and CDR2 from the germline V gene are SEHNR and FQNEAQ (reference sequence). CDR3 size: 15 residues. The chain's CDR3 is CASSLVRDSGYEQYF. The CDR3 DNA sequence: TGTGCCAGCAGCTTAGTCCGGGACTCGGGCTACGAGCAGTACTTC.

V is TRBV5-4 and J is TRBJ1-6; D possibly corresponds to TRBD1 (6 bases). Looked up from germline, CDR1 is SGHNT and CDR2 is YYREEE (reference sequence). The CDR3 runs 14 residues. V lost 4 bases, J lost 8 bases, and 13 bases lay in between. The CDR3 DNA reads TGTGCCAGCAGCCGGTATGGGGGGCATTCACCCCTCCACTTT. It translates to CASSRYGGHSPLHF.

The rearrangement uses TRBV5-1 and TRBJ2-2; TRBD1 aligns across 8 bases. V was clipped by 1 base and J by 4 bases; unmatched bases: 9. Germline-derived CDR1 and CDR2 are SGHRS and YFSETQ. The CDR3 loop spans 17 amino acids. The CDR3 region has the DNA TGCGCCAGCAGCTTGAACGAGAACAGGGGGTCCACCGGGGAGCTGTTTTTT. It is translated as CASSLNENRGSTGELFF.

This clone was picked up one time. The chain has TRBV28 and TRBJ1-3, with D possibly TRBD1 on 6 matching bases. The germline CDR1 and CDR2 sequences are MDHEN and SYDVKM. CDR3 length: 17 amino acids. The ends were cut back, 1 base at V and 3 bases at J, with 16 bases in the middle. The CDR3: CASSLSTSRGSGNTIYF. CDR3 in DNA: TGTGCCAGCAGTTTATCGACGTCCAGGGGAAGTGGAAACACCATATATTTT.

The rearrangement links TRBV4-2 to TRBJ1-4, with D possibly matching TRBD1 (5 bases). This CDR3 comprises 24 residues. Trimming left V 0 bases short and J 0 bases short, with 32 bases between. Germline loops: CDR1 LGHNA, CDR2 YNFKEQ. CDR3 protein: CASSQDWLRGRVSPERATNEKLFF. The DNA for the CDR3 is TGTGCCAGCAGCCAAGATTGGCTCCGGGGCAGGGTGTCCCCCGAGAGAGCAACTAATGAAAAACTGTTTTTT.

The chain couples TRBV15 to TRBJ2-3; the D is unclear. This CDR3 contains 13 residues. Germline V gene sequence: CDR1 LNHNV, CDR2 YYDKDF (reference sequence). The germline V and J ends were trimmed by 1 base and 3 bases, with 5 bases remaining between them. DNA of the CDR3: TGTGCCACCAGCAGAGTTTTTACAGATACGCAGTATTTT. Protein sequence: CATSRVFTDTQYF. Filled out from reference TRBV15 and TRBJ2-3, the complete variable domain reads DAMVIQNPRYQVTQFGKPVTLSCSQTLNHNVMYWYQQKSSQAPKLLFHYYDKDFNNEADTPDNFQSRRPNTSFCFLDIRSPGLGDTAMYLCATSRVFTDTQYFGPGTRLTVL.

This chain joins TRBV28 and TRBJ2-1; a weak D match, TRBD2 (5 bases). CDR3 length: 15 amino acids. Germline V lookup: CDR1 MDHEN, CDR2 SYDVKM. The germline V and J ends were trimmed by 2 bases and 4 bases, with 12 bases remaining between them. The CDR3 region is CASSLTSRGYNEQFF. For the CDR3, the DNA is TGTGCCAGCAGTTTAACTAGTAGAGGGTACAATGAGCAGTTCTTC.

This chain connects TRBV29-1 to TRBJ2-5; the match to TRBD2 covers 9 bases. The V gene's germline CDR1 is SQVTM and CDR2 ANQGSEA. Losses at the gene ends were 4 bases for V and 4 bases for J; bases not matched to a gene: 13. CDR3 size: 16 residues. The DNA for the CDR3 is TGCAGCGTTGGGAGGAGGGCGGGGGGGCTCGGAGAGACCCAGTACTTC. Protein product: CSVGRRAGGLGETQYF. The full variable domain, completed using reference TRBV29-1 and TRBJ2-5, is SAVISQKPSRDICQRGTSLTIQCQVDSQVTMMFWYRQQPGQSLTLIATANQGSEATYESGFVIDKFPISRPNLTFSTLTVSNMSPEDSSIYLCSVGRRAGGLGETQYFGPGTRLLVL.

The rearrangement uses TRBV15 and TRBJ1-1, with D perhaps matching TRBD1 (5 bases). The CDR3 totals 15 residues. Trimming shortened V by 1 base and J by 4 bases, and 13 bases separated the two germline ends. The germline V gene encodes CDR1 LNHNV and CDR2 YYDKDF (reference sequence). CDR3 DNA: TGTGCCACCAGCAGAGGTGGGGGAGAGGGCACTGAAGCTTTCTTT. Translating it yields CATSRGGGEGTEAFF.

The V and J genes are TRBV6-5 and TRBJ2-7; D gene unclear. CDR1 MNHEY and CDR2 SVGAGI come from the germline V gene. The V end was cut by 2 bases, the J end by 0 bases, with 5 bases between. This CDR3 is 13 amino acids long. The CDR3: CASSYLSSYEQYF. CDR3 bases: TGTGCCAGCAGTTACCTTAGCTCCTACGAGCAGTACTTC.

The rearrangement joins TRBV11-2 to TRBJ2-7, with 9 bases matching TRBD1. The germline V gene has CDR1 SGHAT and CDR2 FQNNGV. V lost 2 bases to trimming and J lost 5 bases; unmatched junction nucleotides: 10. CDR3 length equals 16 residues. The CDR3 spells CASSLTILQGADEQYF. The CDR3, as DNA: TGTGCCAGCAGCTTAACCATACTACAGGGGGCCGACGAGCAGTACTTC.